The 17 T cell receptor beta chains presented below share a single source sample, sequenced in a study of blood T cell repertoires in COVID-19. The data were produced by immunoSEQ multiplex PCR, yet TCRdb's version contains in-frame clones alone and is incomplete. The repertoire includes under 150,000 clones, more than 70% of them detected once, and approximately 5% sits in the top ten. Sequences were obtained from peripheral blood. Source of these receptors: an older woman with COVID-19, enrolled during active disease.

This chain uses TRBV4-2 with TRBJ2-1; D call uncertain. Looked up from germline, CDR1 is LGHNA and CDR2 is YNFKEQ. V was trimmed by 0 bases and J by 2 bases, leaving 8 bases between them. This CDR3 spans 15 amino acids. The CDR3 region has the DNA TGTGCCAGCAGCCAAGAGGCAACCGCCTACAATGAGCAGTTCTTC. Its protein is CASSQEATAYNEQFF.

CDR3 in amino acids: CASSPTGDRGSPLHF. The CDR3 DNA reads as TGTGCCAGCAGTCCGACAGGAGATCGAGGATCACCCCTCCACTTT. This chain connects TRBV6-5 to TRBJ1-6, with TRBD1 as a possible D gene (6 bases). The CDR3 consists of 15 residues. The ends were cut back, 5 bases at V and 10 bases at J, with 18 bases in the middle. Germline CDR1 reads MNHEY; CDR2 reads SVGAGI.

The CDR3 here is CASSALGVPDTQYF. The CDR3 DNA reads as TGTGCCAGCAGCGCGCTCGGAGTACCAGATACGCAGTATTTT. This chain uses TRBV9 with TRBJ2-3; D call uncertain. Trimming removed 3 bases at V and 4 bases at J, with 12 bases between. This CDR3 has 14 residues. Looked up from germline, CDR1 is SGDLS and CDR2 is YYNGEE.

The rearrangement joins TRBV7-8 to TRBJ2-2; D remains ambiguous. Germline V lookup: CDR1 SGHVS, CDR2 FQNEAQ. The CDR3 is 17 amino acids. V was cut by 1 base and J by 0 bases, with 12 bases left in between. CDR3 in amino acids: CASSLVRGSSNTGELFF. CDR3 nucleotides: TGTGCCAGCAGCTTAGTCCGTGGTAGCTCGAACACCGGGGAGCTGTTTTTT. The variable domain in full, completed from reference TRBV7-8 and TRBJ2-2, reads GAGVSQSPRYKVAKRGQDVALRCDPISGHVSLFWYQQALGQGPEFLTYFQNEAQLDKSGLPSDRFFAERPEGSVSTLKIQRTQQEDSAVYLCASSLVRGSSNTGELFFGEGSRLTVL.

V and J are TRBV19 and TRBJ1-5; D may be TRBD1 (6 bases). V was shortened by 1 base and J by 7 bases, with 20 bases between the two germline ends. Germline V CDR1 and CDR2: LNHDA, SQIVND (reference sequence). The CDR3 is 17 amino acids. In nucleotides, the CDR3 is TGTGCCAGTAGTATAGGCCCACTGTACAGGGTTCACCAGCCCCAGCATTTT. This gives the protein CASSIGPLYRVHQPQHF.

The chain carries TRBV11-2 and TRBJ2-5, with 8 nucleotides matching TRBD2. V lost 10 bases to trimming and J lost 7 bases; unmatched junction nucleotides: 8. Germline CDR1 reads SGHAT; CDR2 reads FQNNGV. The CDR3 has 12 amino acids. For the CDR3, the DNA is TGTGCCACCCGGGGGGGTAGCGTGACCCAGTACTTC. This translates into CATRGGSVTQYF.

This clone was seen a single time. This chain uses TRBV30 with TRBJ1-5; no clear D. V was shortened by 1 base and J by 3 bases, with 7 bases between the two germline ends. CDR3 length equals 13 residues. Germline values: CDR1 GTSNPN, CDR2 SVGIG (reference sequence). The CDR3 spells CAWSGENNQPQHF. The CDR3 bases are TGTGCCTGGAGTGGCGAGAACAATCAGCCCCAGCATTTT.

The chain couples TRBV3-1 (or the pseudogene TRBV3-2) to TRBJ2-3; 7 bases are a match to TRBD2. Germline V gene data show CDR1 as LGHDT and CDR2 as YNNKEL (reference sequence). The CDR3 extends over 15 amino acids. The junction had 9 bases not matched to a gene; V was cut back by 1 base and J by 8 bases. The CDR3 DNA reads as TGTGCCAGCAGCCAAGCACCTTCACTAGCGACTACGCAGTATTTT. The encoded protein is CASSQAPSLATTQYF.

The rearrangement joins TRBV10-3 to TRBJ1-2; 10 bases map to TRBD1. Trimming cost V 6 bases and J 10 bases; bases outside gene matches: 14. The CDR3 is made up of 15 amino acids. CDR1 and CDR2 (germline): ENHRY, SYGVKD. The DNA of the CDR3 is TGTGCCATCAGGGCCGGACAGGGGGGGATAGAGGACTACACCTTC. This sequence encodes CAIRAGQGGIEDYTF.

This clone was recorded a few times. The CDR3 protein is CASSLAGFYEQYF. CDR3 sequence (DNA): TGTGCCAGCAGCCTGGCCGGGTTCTACGAGCAGTACTTC. The gene calls are TRBV27 and TRBJ2-7; D not certain. The CDR3 is made up of 13 amino acids. Deletions cut 6 bases from V and 3 bases from J, with 12 bases between. Germline V gene data show CDR1 as MNHEY and CDR2 as SMNVEV (reference sequence).

V is TRBV7-3 and J is TRBJ1-1; D remains unclear. The V gene lost 4 bases and the J gene lost 1 base, with 7 bases spanning the gap. The CDR3 is 13 residues long. Germline CDR1 and CDR2: SGHTA and FQGTGA. The CDR3 nucleotides are TGTGCCAGCAGCTCACAGCCGAACACTGAAGCTTTCTTT. Encoded protein: CASSSQPNTEAFF.

The chain links TRBV7-3 to TRBJ2-1; 8 bases fit TRBD1. Germline V lookup: CDR1 SGHTA, CDR2 FQGTGA. The CDR3 covers 14 residues. J lost 7 bases, V lost 3 bases, and 5 bases had no gene match. Here the CDR3 reads CASSFPGGMNEQFF. The CDR3 nucleotides read TGTGCCAGCAGCTTCCCAGGGGGCATGAATGAGCAGTTCTTC.

The gene calls are TRBV27 and TRBJ1-1; D is perhaps TRBD1 (6 bases). Germline V gene lookup returns CDR1 MNHEY and CDR2 SMNVEV (reference sequence). The length of the CDR3 is 13 residues. The germline V and J ends were trimmed by 4 bases and 5 bases, with 11 bases remaining between them. The CDR3 nucleotides read TGTGCCAGCAGTTACAGGGTAGAAACTGAAGCTTTCTTT. It yields the protein CASSYRVETEAFF.

The rearrangement uses TRBV9 and TRBJ2-1, with 11 bases identical to TRBD2. CDR1 is SGDLS and CDR2 is YYNGEE in the germline V gene. J was trimmed by 4 bases and V by 3 bases; bases with no gene match: 6. The CDR3 is 16 amino acids. Here the CDR3 reads CASSATGTSGYNEQFF. CDR3 nucleotides: TGTGCCAGCAGCGCGACCGGGACTAGCGGTTACAATGAGCAGTTCTTC.

This clone has just one count. The CDR3 loop is CASSQGQNTEAFF. The DNA of the CDR3 is TGTGCCAGCAGTCAGGGACAGAACACTGAAGCTTTCTTT. The gene calls are TRBV6-5 and TRBJ1-1; the D gene is possibly TRBD1 (6 bases). Germline lookup yields CDR1 MNHEY and CDR2 SVGAGI. The CDR3 extends over 13 amino acids. V was pared by 5 bases and J by 1 base, with 8 bases between.

This clone appeared once. The V and J genes are TRBV5-1 and TRBJ2-7; TRBD1 matches at 8 bases. Germline values: CDR1 SGHRS, CDR2 YFSETQ. V lost 0 bases to trimming and J lost 1 base; unmatched junction nucleotides: 6. The length of the CDR3 is 16 residues. The CDR3 loop reads CASSLAETGASYEQYF. For the CDR3, the DNA is TGCGCCAGCAGCTTGGCCGAGACAGGGGCGTCCTACGAGCAGTACTTC.

This clone was detected many times. The rearrangement joins TRBV14 to TRBJ1-1, with 7 bases that match TRBD1. Germline V gene lookup returns CDR1 SGHDN and CDR2 FVKESK. This CDR3 has 15 amino acids. The junction had 10 bases not matched to a gene; V was cut back by 4 bases and J by 5 bases. In DNA form, the CDR3 reads TGTGCCAGCAGCCCAGACAGGGTAGGAGGGACTGAAGCTTTCTTT. Translating gives CASSPDRVGGTEAFF.